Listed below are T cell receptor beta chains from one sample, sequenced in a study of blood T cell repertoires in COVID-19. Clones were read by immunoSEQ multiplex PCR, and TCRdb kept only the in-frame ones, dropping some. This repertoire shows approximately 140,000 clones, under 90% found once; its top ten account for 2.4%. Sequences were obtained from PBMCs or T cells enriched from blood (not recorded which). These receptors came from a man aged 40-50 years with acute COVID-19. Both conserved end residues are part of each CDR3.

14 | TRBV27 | CASSSPGGEQTQYF
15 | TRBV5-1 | CASSFLTLTGETQYF
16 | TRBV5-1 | CASSRTGAATNEKLFF
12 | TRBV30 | CAWSGGSYGYTF
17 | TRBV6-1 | CASSAGRGGLNTDTQYF
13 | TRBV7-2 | CASSFTGTDTIYF
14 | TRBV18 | CASSGRSGMDGYTF
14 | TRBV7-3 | CASSPGIPAGELFF
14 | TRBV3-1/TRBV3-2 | CASRGLAGRETQYF
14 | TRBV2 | CASTPGMITDTQYF
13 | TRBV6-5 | CASGSSGQETQYF
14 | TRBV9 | CASSVEAGTYEQYF
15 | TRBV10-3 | CAIRSLLARYYEQYF
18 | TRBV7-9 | CASSVGLAGGPVTGELFF
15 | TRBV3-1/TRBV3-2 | CASSQPSGRNSEQFF
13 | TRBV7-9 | CASSRDRVEKLFF
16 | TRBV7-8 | CASSLAVRGDTGELFF
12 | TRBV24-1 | CAPGALNQPQHF
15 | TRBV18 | CASSPSIAGEYGYTF
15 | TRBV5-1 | CASSNGQGGTDTQYF
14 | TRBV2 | CASSDQGRNTEAFF
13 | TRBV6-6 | CASTRAGVGKLFF
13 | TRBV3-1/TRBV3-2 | CASSASPSNEQYF
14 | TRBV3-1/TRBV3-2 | CASSPWDRNTEAFF
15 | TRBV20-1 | CSASIRLAGEDEQFF
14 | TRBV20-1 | CSASTSSSTDTQYF
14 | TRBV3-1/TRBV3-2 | CASSQGGATYEQYF
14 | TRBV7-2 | CASSLDRALGPQHF
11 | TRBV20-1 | CSVSEDTEAFF
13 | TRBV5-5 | CASSLVPQAGYTF
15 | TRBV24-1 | CATSESGRALNEQFF
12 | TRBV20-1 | CSASEYSTEAFF
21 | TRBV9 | CASSARKGLAGDPLSTDTQYF
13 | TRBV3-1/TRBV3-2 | CASSPTSGTEQYF
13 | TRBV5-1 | CASSREVNTEAFF
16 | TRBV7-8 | CASSLGQGRKNSPLHF
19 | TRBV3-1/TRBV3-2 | CASSQDLGLAGGPPDTQYF
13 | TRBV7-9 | CASSLGEEGGYTF
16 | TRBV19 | CASEGRRTGGYYGYTF
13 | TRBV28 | CASSLGHLAEQYF
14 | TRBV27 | CASSLSFPDSGYTF
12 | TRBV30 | CAWNGGADEQYF
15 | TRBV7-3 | CASSLGGDSSYEQYF
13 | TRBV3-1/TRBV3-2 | CASSPAGNSPLHF
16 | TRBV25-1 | CASSESSSGSYNEQFF
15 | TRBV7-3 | CASSLDQRTYNEQFF
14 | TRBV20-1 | CSASRGGDGDTQYF
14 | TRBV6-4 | CASRALTATGELFF
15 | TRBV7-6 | CASSLFSGTGDGYTF
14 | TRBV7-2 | CASSLGTANEKLFF
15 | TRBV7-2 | CASSLEGGSKETQYF
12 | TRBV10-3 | CAISGTGDEQYF
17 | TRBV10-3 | CAISEPPGRGSGNTIYF
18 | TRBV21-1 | CASSKARGGEVGQETQYF
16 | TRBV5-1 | CASSLGGTGVENEQFF